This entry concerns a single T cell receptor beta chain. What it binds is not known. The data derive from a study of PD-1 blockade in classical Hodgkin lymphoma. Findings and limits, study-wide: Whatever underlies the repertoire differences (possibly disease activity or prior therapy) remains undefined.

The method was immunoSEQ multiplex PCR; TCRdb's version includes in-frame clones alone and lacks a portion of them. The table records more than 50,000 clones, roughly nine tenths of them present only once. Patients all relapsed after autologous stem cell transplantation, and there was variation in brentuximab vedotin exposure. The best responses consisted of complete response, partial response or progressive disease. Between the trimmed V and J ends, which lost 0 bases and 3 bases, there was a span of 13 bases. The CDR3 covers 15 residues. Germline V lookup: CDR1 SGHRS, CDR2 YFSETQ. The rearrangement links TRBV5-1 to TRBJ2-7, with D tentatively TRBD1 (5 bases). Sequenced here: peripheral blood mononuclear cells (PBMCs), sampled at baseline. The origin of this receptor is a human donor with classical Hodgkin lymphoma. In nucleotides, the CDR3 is TGCGCCAGCAGCTTGGGGGGCAAAGCTAACTACGAGCAGTACTTC. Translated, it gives CASSLGGKANYEQYF.